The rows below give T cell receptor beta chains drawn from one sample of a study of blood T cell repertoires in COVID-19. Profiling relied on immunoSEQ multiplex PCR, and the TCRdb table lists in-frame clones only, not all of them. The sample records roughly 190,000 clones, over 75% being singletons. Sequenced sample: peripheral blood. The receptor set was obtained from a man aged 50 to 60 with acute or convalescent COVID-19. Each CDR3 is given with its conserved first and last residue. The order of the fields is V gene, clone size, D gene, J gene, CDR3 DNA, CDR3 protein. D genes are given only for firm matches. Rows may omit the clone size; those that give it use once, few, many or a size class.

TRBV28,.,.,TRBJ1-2,TGTGCCAGCAGCCAAATACAGGGTGACTATGGCTACACCTTC,CASSQIQGDYGYTF
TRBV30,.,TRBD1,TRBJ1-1,TGTGCCTGGACCCCGACAGGGGGCCCTGGAGCTTTCTTT,CAWTPTGGPGAFF
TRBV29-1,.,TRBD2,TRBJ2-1,TGCAGCCTGGGACTAGCGGGAAGTCTTCTAAATGAGCAGTTCTTC,CSLGLAGSLLNEQFF
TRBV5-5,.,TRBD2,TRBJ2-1,TGTGCCAGCAGCTTTGCGCCGGCGGGGGGGCGGAGGAACAATGAGCAGTTCTTC,CASSFAPAGGRRNNEQFF
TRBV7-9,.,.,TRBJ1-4,TGTGCCAGCAGCCCGGGTGCTAATGAAAAACTGTTTTTT,CASSPGANEKLFF
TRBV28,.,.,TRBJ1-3,TGTGCCAGCAGTTCCCCAACAGGGTACTCTGGAAACACCATATATTTT,CASSSPTGYSGNTIYF
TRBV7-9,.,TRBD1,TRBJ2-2,TGTGCCAGCAGCGAACTCTTTTCCGGGACAGGGAACACCGGGGAGCTGTTTTTT,CASSELFSGTGNTGELFF
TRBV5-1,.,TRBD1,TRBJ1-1,TGCGCCAGCAGCTTGGTCGTGACAGGGGGGTCGTACAACACTGAAGCTTTCTTT,CASSLVVTGGSYNTEAFF
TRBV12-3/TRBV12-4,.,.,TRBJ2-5,TGTGCCAGCAGGGGGGCACAAGAGACCCAGTACTTC,CASRGAQETQYF
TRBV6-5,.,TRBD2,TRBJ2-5,TGTGCCAGCAGTAGTAGCGGGAGGGCCAGGGAGACCCAGTACTTC,CASSSSGRARETQYF
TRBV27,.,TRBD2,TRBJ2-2,TGTGCCAGCAGCCCCACTCCGACTAGCGGGGACCGCGCCGGGGAGCTGTTTTTT,CASSPTPTSGDRAGELFF
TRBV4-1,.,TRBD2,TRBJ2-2,TGCGCCAGCAGCCAAGCCCGCCCTAGCGGAATCCTGCGAACCGGGGAGCTGTTTTTT,CASSQARPSGILRTGELFF
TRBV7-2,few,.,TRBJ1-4,TGTGCCAGCAGCTTATGGCCCGGGAACTCCAATGAAAAACTGTTTTTT,CASSLWPGNSNEKLFF
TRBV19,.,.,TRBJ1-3,TGTGCCAGTAGTCGTAGGGGTGCTGGAAACACCATATATTTT,CASSRRGAGNTIYF
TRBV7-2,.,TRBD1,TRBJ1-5,TGTGCCAGCAGCCCCAGGACAGGGGTCGGTCAGCCCCAGCATTTT,CASSPRTGVGQPQHF
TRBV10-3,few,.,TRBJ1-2,TGTGCCATCAGACAAGACAGCTACTATGGCTACACCTTC,CAIRQDSYYGYTF
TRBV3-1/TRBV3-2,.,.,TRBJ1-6,TGTGCCAGCAGCCAAGAAGGTTTAGCTGCGAATTCACCCCTCCACTTT,CASSQEGLAANSPLHF